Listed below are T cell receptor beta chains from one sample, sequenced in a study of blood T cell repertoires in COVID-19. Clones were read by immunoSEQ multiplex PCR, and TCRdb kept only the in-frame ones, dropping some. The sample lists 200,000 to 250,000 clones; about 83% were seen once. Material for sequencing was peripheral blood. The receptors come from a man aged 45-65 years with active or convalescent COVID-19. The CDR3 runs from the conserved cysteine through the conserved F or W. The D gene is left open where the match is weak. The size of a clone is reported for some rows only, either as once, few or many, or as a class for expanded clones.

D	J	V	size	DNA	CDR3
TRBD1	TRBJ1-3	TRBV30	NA	TGTGCCTGGAGTTCAGGGGGAGTGGGAAACACCATATATTTT	CAWSSGGVGNTIYF
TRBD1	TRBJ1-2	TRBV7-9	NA	TGTGCCAGCAGCTTAGCAGGGGGCGCGGATGGCTACACCTTC	CASSLAGGADGYTF
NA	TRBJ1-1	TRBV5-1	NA	TGCGCCAGCAGCCGGGGGGGAGGCACTGAAGCTTTCTTT	CASSRGGGTEAFF
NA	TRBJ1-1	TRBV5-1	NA	TGCGCCAGCAGCTGGGGAGGGCTGAACACTGAAGCTTTCTTT	CASSWGGLNTEAFF
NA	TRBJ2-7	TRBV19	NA	TGTGCCAGTAGTATGGGCTCAAACTCCTACGAGCAGTACTTC	CASSMGSNSYEQYF
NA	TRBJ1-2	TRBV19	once	TGTGCCAGTAGTACCGGTTCCAGGTATGGCTACACCTTC	CASSTGSRYGYTF
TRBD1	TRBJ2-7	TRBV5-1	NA	TGCGCCAGCAGCTCCCGACAGGGGGCCGACGAGCAGTACTTC	CASSSRQGADEQYF
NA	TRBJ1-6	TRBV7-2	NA	TGTGCCAGCAGCTCCATCTTAGATTCACCCCTCCACTTT	CASSSILDSPLHF
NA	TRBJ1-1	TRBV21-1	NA	TGTGCCAGCACTCATCTACCGGTTCCGAACACTGAAGCTTTCTTT	CASTHLPVPNTEAFF
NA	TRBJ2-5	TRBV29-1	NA	TGCAGCGTTGATCGGCAGGGGGAGACCCAGTACTTC	CSVDRQGETQYF
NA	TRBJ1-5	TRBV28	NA	TGTGCCAGCAGACCCAACAGGAACCTAGGTCAGCCCCAGCATTTT	CASRPNRNLGQPQHF
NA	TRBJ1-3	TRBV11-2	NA	TGTGCCAGCAGCTTAGAGGGCAGCTCTGGAAACACCATATATTTT	CASSLEGSSGNTIYF
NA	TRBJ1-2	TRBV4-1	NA	TGCGCCAGCAGCCAAGACAGGGGCTATTCTAGCTATGGCTACACCTTC	CASSQDRGYSSYGYTF
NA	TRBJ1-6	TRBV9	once	TGTGCCAGCACCCGAACAAGCTCCTATAATTCACCCCTCCACTTT	CASTRTSSYNSPLHF
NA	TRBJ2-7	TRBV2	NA	TGTGCCAGCAGTAGGTTGATGGCAGGCTACGAGCAGTACTTC	CASSRLMAGYEQYF
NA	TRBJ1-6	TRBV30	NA	TGTGCCTGGGATACAGGGTTGGATTCACCCCTCCACTTT	CAWDTGLDSPLHF
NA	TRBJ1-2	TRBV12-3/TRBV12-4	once	TGTGCCAGAGACTCCTATGGCTACACCTTC	CARDSYGYTF
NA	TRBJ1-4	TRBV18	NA	TGTGCCAGCTCAGCCACATATAACAGCTACAATGAAAAACTGTTTTTT	CASSATYNSYNEKLFF
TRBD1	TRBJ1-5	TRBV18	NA	TGTGCCAGCTCACCGACAGGGGGCAATCAGCCCCAGCATTTT	CASSPTGGNQPQHF
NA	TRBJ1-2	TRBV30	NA	TGTGCCTGGAGTGTAGGCTTAGGGGGGGGTAACTATGGCTACACCTTC	CAWSVGLGGGNYGYTF
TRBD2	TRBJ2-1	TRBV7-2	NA	TGTGCCAGCAGCTTTCCGGGGGGGAACAATGAGCAGTTCTTC	CASSFPGGNNEQFF
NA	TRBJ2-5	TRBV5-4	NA	TGTGCCAGCAGCGAGGCAGTGGGAGAGACCCAGTACTTC	CASSEAVGETQYF
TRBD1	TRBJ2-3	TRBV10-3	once	TGTGCCATCAGCGATACAGGGGAGAGCACAGATACGCAGTATTTT	CAISDTGESTDTQYF
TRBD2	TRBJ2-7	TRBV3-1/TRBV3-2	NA	TGTGCCAGCAGCCCGGAAGGAGCGGGAGAGTCCTACGAGCAGTACTTC	CASSPEGAGESYEQYF
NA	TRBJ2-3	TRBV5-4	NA	TGTGCCAGCAGCGGGGACAACACAGATACGCAGTATTTT	CASSGDNTDTQYF
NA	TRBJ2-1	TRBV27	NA	TGTGCCAGCAGTTTTCTGAGAAGGTACGGGAATGAGCAGTTCTTC	CASSFLRRYGNEQFF
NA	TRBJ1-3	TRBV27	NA	TGTGCCAGCAGTTTAATCGGGGGCTCTGGAAACACCATATATTTT	CASSLIGGSGNTIYF
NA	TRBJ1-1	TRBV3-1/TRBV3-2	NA	TGTGCCAGCAGACCCCAGGCGCTGAACACTGAAGCTTTCTTT	CASRPQALNTEAFF
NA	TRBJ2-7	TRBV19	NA	TGTGCCAGTAGTATAGATCGAAGCGACTCCTACGAGCAGTACTTC	CASSIDRSDSYEQYF
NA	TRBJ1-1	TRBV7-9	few	TGTGCCAGCAGCCAAACAGCGGGCACTGAAGCTTTCTTT	CASSQTAGTEAFF
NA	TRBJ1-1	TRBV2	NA	TGTGCCAGCAGGGGCCTGGGGCGGAACACTGAAGCTTTCTTT	CASRGLGRNTEAFF
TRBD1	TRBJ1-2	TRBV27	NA	TGTGCCAGCAGTCTGACCCCTGGACAGGGGAACAACTATGGCTACACCTTC	CASSLTPGQGNNYGYTF
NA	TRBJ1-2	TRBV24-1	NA	TGTGCCACCAGCCAGGCCAACTATGGCTACACCTTC	CATSQANYGYTF
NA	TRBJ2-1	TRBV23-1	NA	TGCGCCAGCAGTCGCTTGAGCCCGGGAGCCTACAATGAGCAGTTCTTC	CASSRLSPGAYNEQFF
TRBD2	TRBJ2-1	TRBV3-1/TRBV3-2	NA	TGTGCCAGCAGCCGACTAGCGGGAGGGCACAATGAGCAGTTCTTC	CASSRLAGGHNEQFF
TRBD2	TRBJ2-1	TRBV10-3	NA	TGTGCCATTACCGATAGCGGGAGGGCCAATAATGAGCAGTTCTTC	CAITDSGRANNEQFF
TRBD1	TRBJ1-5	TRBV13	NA	TGTGCCAGCAGCTGGGGGACAGGCGGCAATCAGCCCCAGCATTTT	CASSWGTGGNQPQHF
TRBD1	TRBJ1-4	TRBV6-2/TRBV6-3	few	TGTGCCAGCAGTCGGGACAGGGGAGAAAAACTGTTTTTT	CASSRDRGEKLFF
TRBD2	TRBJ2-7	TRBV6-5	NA	TGTGCCAGCAGTAGGACTAGATCAAGCGAGCAGTACTTC	CASSRTRSSEQYF
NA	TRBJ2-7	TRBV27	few	TGTGCCAGCACCTCCTGGAGGGGCGCCTACGAGCAGTACTTC	CASTSWRGAYEQYF
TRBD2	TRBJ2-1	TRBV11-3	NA	TGTGCCAGCAGCTCTAGCGGGGGGCTATGGAATGAGCAGTTCTTC	CASSSSGGLWNEQFF
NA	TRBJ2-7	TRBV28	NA	TGTGCCAGCAGTTCGAGGAGCGAGCAGTACTTC	CASSSRSEQYF
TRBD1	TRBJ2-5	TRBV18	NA	TGTGCCAGCTCGGACAGGGGAGAGACCCAGTACTTC	CASSDRGETQYF
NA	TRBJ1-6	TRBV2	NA	TGTGCCGCCGGGGGGGGAACCTATAATTCACCCCTCCACTTT	CAAGGGTYNSPLHF
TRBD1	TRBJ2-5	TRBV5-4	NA	TGTGCCAGCAGCTTGAAGGGACAGGGGGCTGTGACCCAGTACTTC	CASSLKGQGAVTQYF
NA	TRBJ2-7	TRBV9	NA	TGTGCCAGCAGCCTCGGACAGACCGTCTCCTACGAGCAGTACTTC	CASSLGQTVSYEQYF
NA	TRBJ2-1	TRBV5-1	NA	TGCGCCAGCAGCTTGGCCTACAGAACAGGCGCTAATGAGCAGTTCTTC	CASSLAYRTGANEQFF
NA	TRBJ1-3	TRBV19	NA	TGTGCCAGTAAGCGCCGTTGGACCATATATTTT	CASKRRWTIYF